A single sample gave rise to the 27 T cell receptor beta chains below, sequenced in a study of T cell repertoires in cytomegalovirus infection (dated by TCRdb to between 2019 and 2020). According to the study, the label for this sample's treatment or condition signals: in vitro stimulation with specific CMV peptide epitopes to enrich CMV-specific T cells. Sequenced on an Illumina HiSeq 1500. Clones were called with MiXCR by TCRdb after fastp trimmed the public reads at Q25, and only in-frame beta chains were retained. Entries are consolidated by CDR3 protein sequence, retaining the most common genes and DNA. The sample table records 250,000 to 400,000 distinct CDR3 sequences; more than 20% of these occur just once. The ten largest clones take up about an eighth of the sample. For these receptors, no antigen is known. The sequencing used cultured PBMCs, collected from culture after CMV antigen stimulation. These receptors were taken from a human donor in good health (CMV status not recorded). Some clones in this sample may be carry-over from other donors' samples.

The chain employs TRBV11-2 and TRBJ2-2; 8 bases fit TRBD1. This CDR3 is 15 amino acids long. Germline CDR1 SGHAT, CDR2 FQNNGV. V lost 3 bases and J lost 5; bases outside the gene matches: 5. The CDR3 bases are TGTGCCAGCAGCTTCAGCGACAGGGGTACCGGGGAGCTGTTTTTT. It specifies CASSFSDRGTGELFF.

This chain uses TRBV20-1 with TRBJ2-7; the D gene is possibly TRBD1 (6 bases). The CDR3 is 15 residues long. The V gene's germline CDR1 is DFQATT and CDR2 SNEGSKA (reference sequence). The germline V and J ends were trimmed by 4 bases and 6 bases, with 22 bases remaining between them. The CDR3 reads CSATEDSPLIGEQYF. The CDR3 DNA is TGCAGTGCTACCGAGGACAGCCCCTTAATAGGCGAGCAGTACTTC.

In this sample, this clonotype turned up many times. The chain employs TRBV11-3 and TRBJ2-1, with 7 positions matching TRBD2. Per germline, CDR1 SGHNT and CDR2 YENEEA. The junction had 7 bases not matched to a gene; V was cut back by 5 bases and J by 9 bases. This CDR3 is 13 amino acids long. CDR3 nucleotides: TGTGCCAGCAGCCGGACCTTAGCGGGTGAGCAGTTCTTC. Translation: CASSRTLAGEQFF.

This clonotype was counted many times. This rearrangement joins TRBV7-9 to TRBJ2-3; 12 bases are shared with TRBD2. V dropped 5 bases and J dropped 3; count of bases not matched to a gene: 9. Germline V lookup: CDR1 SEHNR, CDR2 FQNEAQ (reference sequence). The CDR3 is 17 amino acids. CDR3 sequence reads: CASSRRLAGVGTDTQYF. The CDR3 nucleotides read TGTGCCAGCAGCCGCAGACTAGCGGGAGTTGGGACAGATACGCAGTATTTT.

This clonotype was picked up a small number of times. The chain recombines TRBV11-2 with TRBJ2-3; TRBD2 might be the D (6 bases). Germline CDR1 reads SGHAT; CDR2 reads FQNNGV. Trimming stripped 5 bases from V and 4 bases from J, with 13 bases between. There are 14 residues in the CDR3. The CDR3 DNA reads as TGTGCCAGCAGCCCAACTAGCCCCGCAGATACGCAGTATTTT. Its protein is CASSPTSPADTQYF.

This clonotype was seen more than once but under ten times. The chain's CDR3 is CASRTSGRWDEQYV. The CDR3 DNA follows: TGTGCCAGCAGGACCTCCGGGAGATGGGACGAGCAGTACGTC. The J gene is TRBJ2-7, the V gene TRBV6-2 or TRBV6-3, with a possible D match to TRBD2 (6 bases). This CDR3 comprises 14 residues. V lost 6 bases, J lost 5 bases, and 17 bases lay in between. CDR1 is MNHEY and CDR2 is SVGEGT in the germline V gene.

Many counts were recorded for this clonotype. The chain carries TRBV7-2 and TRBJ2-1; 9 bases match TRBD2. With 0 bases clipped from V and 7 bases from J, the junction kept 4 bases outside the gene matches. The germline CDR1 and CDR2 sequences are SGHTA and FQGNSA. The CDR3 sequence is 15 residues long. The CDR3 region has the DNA TGTGCCAGCAGCTTAGCGGCGGGAGGGCCAAATGAGCAGTTCTTC. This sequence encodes CASSLAAGGPNEQFF.

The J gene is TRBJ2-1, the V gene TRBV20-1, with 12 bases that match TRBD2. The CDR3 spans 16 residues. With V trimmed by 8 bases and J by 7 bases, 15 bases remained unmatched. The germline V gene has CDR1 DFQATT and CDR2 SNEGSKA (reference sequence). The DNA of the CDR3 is TGCAGTCCGACTGGTGTGGCTAGCGGGAGGGGGAATGAGCAGTTCTTC. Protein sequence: CSPTGVASGRGNEQFF.

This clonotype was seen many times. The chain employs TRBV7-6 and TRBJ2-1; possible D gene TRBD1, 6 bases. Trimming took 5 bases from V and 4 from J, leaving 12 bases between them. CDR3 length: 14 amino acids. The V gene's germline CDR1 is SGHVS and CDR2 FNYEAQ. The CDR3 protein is CASSPRTEYNEQFF. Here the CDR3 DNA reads TGTGCCAGCAGCCCGAGGACAGAGTACAATGAGCAGTTCTTC. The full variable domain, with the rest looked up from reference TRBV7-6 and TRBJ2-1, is GAGVSQSPRYKVTKRGQDVALRCDPISGHVSLYWYRQALGQGPEFLTYFNYEAQQDKSGLPNDRFSAERPEGSISTLTIQRTEQRDSAMYRCASSPRTEYNEQFFGPGTRLTVL.

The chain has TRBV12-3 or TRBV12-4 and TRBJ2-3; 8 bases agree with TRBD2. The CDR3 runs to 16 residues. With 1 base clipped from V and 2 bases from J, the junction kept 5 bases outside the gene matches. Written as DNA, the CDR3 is TGTGCCAGCAGTTTAGTACTAGCGGATCACACAGATACGCAGTATTTT. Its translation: CASSLVLADHTDTQYF.

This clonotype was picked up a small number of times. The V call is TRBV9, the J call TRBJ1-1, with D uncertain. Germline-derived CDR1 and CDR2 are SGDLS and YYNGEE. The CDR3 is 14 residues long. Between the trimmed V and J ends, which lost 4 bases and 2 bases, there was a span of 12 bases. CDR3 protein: CASSPQPTNTEAFF. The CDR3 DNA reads TGTGCCAGCAGCCCACAGCCAACCAACACTGAAGCTTTCTTT.

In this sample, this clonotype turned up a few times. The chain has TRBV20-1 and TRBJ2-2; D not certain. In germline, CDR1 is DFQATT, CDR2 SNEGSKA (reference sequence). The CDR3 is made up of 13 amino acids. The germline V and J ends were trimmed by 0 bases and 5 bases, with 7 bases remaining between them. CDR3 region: CSARDSITGELFF. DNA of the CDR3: TGCAGTGCTAGAGATTCGATTACCGGGGAGCTGTTTTTT.

This CDR3 is CSARGLGSSGANVLTF. For the CDR3, the DNA is TGCAGTGCTAGAGGCCTAGGCAGCTCTGGGGCCAACGTCCTGACTTTC. The rearrangement uses TRBV20-1 and TRBJ2-6; no definite D call. CDR3 size: 16 residues. Germline CDR1 is DFQATT and CDR2 is SNEGSKA (reference sequence). The V and J ends lost 1 base and 0 bases respectively, with 10 bases between them.

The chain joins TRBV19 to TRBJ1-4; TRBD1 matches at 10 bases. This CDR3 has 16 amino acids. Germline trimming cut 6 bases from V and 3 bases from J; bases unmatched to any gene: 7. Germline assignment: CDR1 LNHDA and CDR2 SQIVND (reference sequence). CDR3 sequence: CASSLDRGPSNEKLFF. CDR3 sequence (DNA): TGTGCCAGTAGCCTCGACAGGGGGCCTTCTAATGAAAAACTGTTTTTT.

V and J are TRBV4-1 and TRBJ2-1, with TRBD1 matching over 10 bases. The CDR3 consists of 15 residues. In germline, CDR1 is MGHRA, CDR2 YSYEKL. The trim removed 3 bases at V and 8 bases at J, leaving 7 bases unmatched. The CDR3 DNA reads TGCGCCAGCAGCCACCGGGACAGGGGCTCGGATGAGCAGTTCTTC. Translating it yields CASSHRDRGSDEQFF.

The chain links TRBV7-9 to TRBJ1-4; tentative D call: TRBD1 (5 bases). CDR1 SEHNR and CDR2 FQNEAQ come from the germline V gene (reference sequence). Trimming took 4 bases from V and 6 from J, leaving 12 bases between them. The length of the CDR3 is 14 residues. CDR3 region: CASSSRGVDEKLFF. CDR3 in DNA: TGTGCCAGCAGCTCTCGGGGGGTAGATGAAAAACTGTTTTTT.

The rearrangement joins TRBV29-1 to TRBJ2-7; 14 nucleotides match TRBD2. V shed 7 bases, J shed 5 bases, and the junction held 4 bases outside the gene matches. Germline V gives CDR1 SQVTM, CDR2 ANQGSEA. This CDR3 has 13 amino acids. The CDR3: CSGKGLAGDEQYF. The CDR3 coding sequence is TGCAGCGGTAAGGGACTAGCGGGAGACGAGCAGTACTTC.

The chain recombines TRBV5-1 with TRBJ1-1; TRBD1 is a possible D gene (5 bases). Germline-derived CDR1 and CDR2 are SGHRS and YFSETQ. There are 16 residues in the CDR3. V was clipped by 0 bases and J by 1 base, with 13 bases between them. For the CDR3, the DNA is TGCGCCAGCAGCTTGGTAGCCGGGGCGCCGAACACTGAAGCTTTCTTT. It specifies CASSLVAGAPNTEAFF. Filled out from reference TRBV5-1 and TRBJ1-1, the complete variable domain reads KAGVTQTPRYLIKTRGQQVTLSCSPISGHRSVSWYQQTPGQGLQFLFEYFSETQRNKGNFPGRFSGRQFSNSRSEMNVSTLELGDSALYLCASSLVAGAPNTEAFFGQGTRLTVV.

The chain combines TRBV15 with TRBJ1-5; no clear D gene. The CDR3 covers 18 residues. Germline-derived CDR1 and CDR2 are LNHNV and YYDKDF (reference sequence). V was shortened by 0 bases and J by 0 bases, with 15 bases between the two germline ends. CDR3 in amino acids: CATSRDSIRLYSNQPQHF. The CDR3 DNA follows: TGTGCCACCAGCAGAGATAGTATCAGGCTATATAGCAATCAGCCCCAGCATTTT.

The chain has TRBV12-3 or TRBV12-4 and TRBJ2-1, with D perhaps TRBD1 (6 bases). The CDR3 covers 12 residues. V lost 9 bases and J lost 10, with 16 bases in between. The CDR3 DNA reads TGTGCCAGTTCGGTAGGGGGAAGAGAGCAGTTCTTC. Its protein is CASSVGGREQFF.

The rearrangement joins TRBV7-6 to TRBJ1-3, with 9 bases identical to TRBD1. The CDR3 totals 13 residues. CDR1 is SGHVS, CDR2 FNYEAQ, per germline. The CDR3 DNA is TGTGCAGGGACAGGGAACTCTGGAAACACCATATATTTT. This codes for CAGTGNSGNTIYF.

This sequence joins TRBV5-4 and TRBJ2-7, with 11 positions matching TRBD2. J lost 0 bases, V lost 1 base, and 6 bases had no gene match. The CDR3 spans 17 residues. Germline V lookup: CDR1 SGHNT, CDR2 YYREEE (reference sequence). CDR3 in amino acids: CASSLTFGLAGSYEQYV. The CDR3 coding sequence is TGTGCCAGCAGCTTGACTTTCGGACTAGCGGGCTCCTACGAGCAGTACGTC.

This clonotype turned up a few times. In DNA, the CDR3 is TGTGCCAGCAGTAGGGGACAGGGCCCCGTAGCGGAAGAGACCCAGTACTTC. Its translation: CASSRGQGPVAEETQYF. The V gene is TRBV12-3 or TRBV12-4, the J gene TRBJ2-5; 9 nucleotides line up with TRBD1. The CDR3 has 17 amino acids. The ends lost 5 bases at V and 3 bases at J; junction bases unmatched: 13.

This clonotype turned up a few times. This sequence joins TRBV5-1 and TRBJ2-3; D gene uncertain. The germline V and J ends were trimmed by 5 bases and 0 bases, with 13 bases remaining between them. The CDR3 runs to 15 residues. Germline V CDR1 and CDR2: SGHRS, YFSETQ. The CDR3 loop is CASSKSAPSTDTQYF. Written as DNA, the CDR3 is TGCGCCAGCAGTAAGAGCGCTCCAAGCACAGATACGCAGTATTTT.

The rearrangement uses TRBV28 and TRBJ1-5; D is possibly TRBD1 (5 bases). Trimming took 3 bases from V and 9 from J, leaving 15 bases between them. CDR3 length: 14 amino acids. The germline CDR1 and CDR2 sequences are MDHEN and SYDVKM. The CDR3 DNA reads TGTGCCAGCAGTTTTAGTGAGGGGCGAGGGCCCCAGCATTTT. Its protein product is CASSFSEGRGPQHF.

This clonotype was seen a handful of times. The CDR3 is CASSQVGLGTEKLFF. Here the CDR3 DNA reads TGCGCCAGCAGCCAAGTAGGGCTGGGGACCGAAAAACTGTTTTTT. The chain couples TRBV4-1 to TRBJ1-4, with D tentatively TRBD1 (5 bases). Trimming pared 1 base from V and 8 bases from J, leaving 14 bases between. From germline, CDR1 is MGHRA and CDR2 YSYEKL. This CDR3 has 15 amino acids.

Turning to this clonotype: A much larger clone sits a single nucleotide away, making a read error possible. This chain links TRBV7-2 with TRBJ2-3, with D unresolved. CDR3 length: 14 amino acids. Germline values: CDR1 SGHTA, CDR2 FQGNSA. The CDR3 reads CASSSAVSTDSQYF. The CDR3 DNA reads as TGTGCCAGCAGCTCGGCAGTTTCCACAGATTCGCAGTATTTT.